This T cell receptor (beta chain) was obtained from a study of identical twins. General study findings and limits: Zero-insertion analyses might be partly confounded by invariant T cells like MAIT and iNKT.

In its sample, this clonotype was seen many times. Its cognate antigen is unknown. Via MiXCR, TCRdb re-called the 5' RACE reads, giving one row per CDR3 protein. The table records 400,000 to 500,000 distinct CDR3 sequences, about a fifth of them present only once. The sequenced sample consisted of naive T cells sorted from blood. The receptor comes from a man aged 50 to 59 in good health.

The CDR3 sequence is CASSQEKPFAGYTGELFF. CDR3 DNA: TGCGCCAGCAGCCAAGAAAAACCCTTTGCGGGCTACACCGGGGAGCTGTTTTTT. The rearrangement joins TRBV4-3 to TRBJ2-2; a weak D match, TRBD2 (5 bases). The CDR3 covers 18 residues. V was clipped by 0 bases and J by 3 bases, with 17 bases between them. Per germline, CDR1 LGHNA and CDR2 YSLEER.